This is a list of T cell receptor beta chains from one sample in a study of T cell changes during pregnancy in multiple sclerosis. TCRdb's copy holds only in-frame clones and misses some; the assay was immunoSEQ multiplex PCR. The sample yields roughly 23,000 clones, around 88% seen once. Sample: CD4+ T cells from peripheral blood mononuclear cells, taken in the first trimester of pregnancy. Receptor source: a female donor in good health, enrolled as a control in a pregnancy study. Both conserved end residues are part of each CDR3. The D gene is left open where the match is weak. Some rows mark clone size as missing; the rest say once, few, many or name a class of expanded clone.

V	size	J	D	DNA	CDR3
TRBV28	NA	TRBJ2-7	TRBD1	TGTGCCAGCAGTTTGCCCGCAGGGGGCTCCTACGAGCAGTACTTC	CASSLPAGGSYEQYF
TRBV14	NA	TRBJ1-4	NA	TGTGCCAGCAGCCATAAGTACAGGCGGGGTGAAAAACTGTTTTTT	CASSHKYRRGEKLFF
TRBV5-5	NA	TRBJ2-2	NA	TGTGCCAGCAGCTTCGAGACTCTGAGAACCGGGGAGCTGTTTTTT	CASSFETLRTGELFF
TRBV5-1	NA	TRBJ1-1	NA	TGCGCCAGCAGCTTGGGTGGGGGGACCATAGGGACTGAAGCTTTCTTT	CASSLGGGTIGTEAFF
TRBV5-1	NA	TRBJ1-2	TRBD1	TGCGCCAGCAGCTTGACCCCTCGACAGGGTGGAAATGGCTACACCTTC	CASSLTPRQGGNGYTF
TRBV5-6	NA	TRBJ2-3	TRBD2	TGTGCCAGCAGCTTGCCCAGCGGGGGGGTTGCAGATACGCAGTATTTT	CASSLPSGGVADTQYF
TRBV5-4	NA	TRBJ2-3	NA	TGTGCCAGCAGCTTGGACAGGGAAGGGCGGGATACGCAGTATTTT	CASSLDREGRDTQYF
TRBV14	NA	TRBJ2-7	TRBD1	TGTGCCAGCAGCCCAAGACGGACAGGTCTCCACGAGCAGTACTTC	CASSPRRTGLHEQYF
TRBV2	NA	TRBJ2-3	TRBD2	TGTGCCAGCAGGGAGGGAGGGCACGGTACGCAGTATTTT	CASREGGHGTQYF
TRBV5-4	NA	TRBJ2-7	TRBD2	TGTGCCAGCAGCTTCATAGCGGGGGGAAACTACGAGCAGTACTTC	CASSFIAGGNYEQYF
TRBV4-3	NA	TRBJ2-1	TRBD2	TGCGCCAGCAGCCAAGGCACTAGCGGGAGCTACAATGAGCAGTTCTTC	CASSQGTSGSYNEQFF
TRBV7-2	NA	TRBJ2-5	TRBD1	TGTGCCAGCAGCTTAGTCGGACAGGGGGCGCGGATCCAAGAGACCCAGTACTTC	CASSLVGQGARIQETQYF
TRBV7-8	NA	TRBJ1-2	NA	TGTGTCAGCAGCTTAAGCCGACAGGCCCTTACAAACTATGGCTACACCTTC	CVSSLSRQALTNYGYTF
TRBV15	NA	TRBJ1-2	TRBD1	TGTGCCACCAGCAGAGAACGACAGGGGAGAGGCTACACCTTC	CATSRERQGRGYTF
TRBV10-3	once	TRBJ1-2	NA	TGTGCCATCACCACCTCAACGACAGACAACTATGGCTACACCTTC	CAITTSTTDNYGYTF
TRBV10-3	medium-sized	TRBJ2-2	NA	TGTGCCATCAGGCGGGGGCGCGGGAACACCGGGGAGCTGTTTTTT	CAIRRGRGNTGELFF
TRBV6-5	NA	TRBJ2-3	NA	TGTGCCAGCAAATCGAGCACAGATACGCAGTATTTT	CASKSSTDTQYF
TRBV7-3	NA	TRBJ2-3	TRBD2	TGTGCCAGCAGCTTAACGAACCAGCGGGGGTTGCCTAGCACAGATACGCAGTATTTT	CASSLTNQRGLPSTDTQYF
TRBV6-5	NA	TRBJ1-2	TRBD1	TGTGCCAGCAGTAGGGGGACAGGGCCAAATGGCTACACCTTC	CASSRGTGPNGYTF
TRBV7-2	NA	TRBJ2-2	NA	TGTGCCAGCAGCCCTACTAACACCGGGGAGCTGTTTTTT	CASSPTNTGELFF
TRBV27	NA	TRBJ1-6	NA	TGTGCCAGCAGTTTTGGACAGTTGAATTCACCCCTCCACTTT	CASSFGQLNSPLHF
TRBV9	NA	TRBJ1-2	NA	TGTGCCAGCAGCACGGGGACATCTTTTAGTGGCTACACCTTC	CASSTGTSFSGYTF
TRBV19	NA	TRBJ2-5	TRBD1	TGTGCCAGTAGAGCAACCGGGACAGGAGAGACCCAGTACTTC	CASRATGTGETQYF
TRBV6-6	NA	TRBJ2-7	TRBD1	TGTGCCAGCAGTTACTCGGACAGGGTTTACGAGCAGTACTTC	CASSYSDRVYEQYF
TRBV9	NA	TRBJ2-1	NA	TGTGCCAGCAGCGTAGGGAACAGGCGGAACAATGAGCAGTTCTTC	CASSVGNRRNNEQFF
TRBV7-8	NA	TRBJ1-5	NA	TGTGCCAGCAGCTTAGTGACCGGGCCGGGGGATCAGCCCCAGCATTTT	CASSLVTGPGDQPQHF
TRBV7-6	NA	TRBJ2-1	NA	TGTGCCAGCAGCTTAAGTAGCTACAATGAGCAGTTCTTC	CASSLSSYNEQFF
TRBV7-2	NA	TRBJ1-2	NA	TGTGCCAGCAGCGAGAGTTATGGCTACACCTTC	CASSESYGYTF
TRBV5-1	NA	TRBJ2-5	TRBD2	TGCGCCAGCAGCCCTGGACTAGCGGGTTATAATAGGGAGACCCAGTACTTC	CASSPGLAGYNRETQYF
TRBV30	NA	TRBJ1-1	TRBD1	TGTGCCTGGAATAAAGGACAGGGAGAGAAAGCTTTCTTT	CAWNKGQGEKAFF
TRBV28	NA	TRBJ2-4	TRBD2	TGTGCCACCTGGGGGGGTAGGGGCATTCAGTACTTC	CATWGGRGIQYF
TRBV4-2	once	TRBJ2-3	NA	TGTGCCAGCAGCCACCCAGCCCGGGAGCTAACCGCCACAGATACGCAGTATTTT	CASSHPARELTATDTQYF
TRBV30	NA	TRBJ1-1	NA	TGTGCCTGGATCCCCAGGGGCCGAGGGCGGCGCGTCTTT	CAWIPRGRGRRVF
TRBV7-8	NA	TRBJ2-2	TRBD1	TGTGCCAGCAGCTTGAGGACAGGGAAGAACACCGGGGAGCTGTTTTTT	CASSLRTGKNTGELFF
TRBV19	NA	TRBJ2-1	TRBD2	TGTGCCAGTAGTATAGATGGGAGCGGGGATTACAATGAGCAGTTCTTC	CASSIDGSGDYNEQFF
TRBV5-6	NA	TRBJ2-3	TRBD2	TGTGCCAGCACCTCCGACGCGGGACTAGCTACGCAGTATTTT	CASTSDAGLATQYF
TRBV10-3	NA	TRBJ1-1	NA	TGTGCCATTGCGGAGGGCGTGAACACTGAAGCTTTCTTT	CAIAEGVNTEAFF
TRBV2	NA	TRBJ2-5	NA	TGTGCCAGCACTCCACCAACCCCTGGGCCGAAGACCCAGTACTTC	CASTPPTPGPKTQYF
TRBV15	NA	TRBJ1-6	TRBD1	TGTGCCACCAGCAGGGACAGGGGACGTAATTCACCCCTCCACTTT	CATSRDRGRNSPLHF
TRBV5-1	NA	TRBJ1-1	TRBD1	TGCGCCAGCAGCTTGTCGAGACAGGGAGGCACTGAAGCTTTCTTT	CASSLSRQGGTEAFF
TRBV6-5	NA	TRBJ2-7	TRBD2	TGTGCCAGCAGCTTGGGCGGGAGGGTCGAGCAGTACTTC	CASSLGGRVEQYF
TRBV4-2	NA	TRBJ2-1	TRBD2	TGTGCCAGCAGCCAAGATCGGGGGGATGAGCAGTTCTTC	CASSQDRGDEQFF